This entry lists 25 T cell receptor beta chains sequenced from one sample in a study of CD8+CD57+ T cells in acquired aplastic anemia listed by TCRdb under 2018. The listed sequencing device is Illumina HiSeq 2000. Profiling of TCR beta VDJ combinations and CDR3 sequences used genomic DNA as the template. TCRdb reran the public reads through fastp at Q25 and MiXCR, keeping productive beta chains. Identical CDR3 proteins give one entry, which carries the most common genes and DNA. The sample records 120,000 or so distinct CDR3 sequences, 48% of which are singletons. The top ten constitute roughly 2.5% of the sample. Sample: sorted CD4+, CD8+, or CD8+CD57+ T cells (not recorded which) from PBMCs. These TCRs come from a human donor in good health, serving as a control.

Only a few counts were recorded for this clonotype. A much larger clone lies a single base off, so this may be a read error. The conserved closing phenylalanine or tryptophan is absent in this CDR3, likely reflecting a read error. The chain recombines TRBV6-5 with TRBJ2-6; 7 nucleotides line up with TRBD2. The CDR3 consists of 16 residues. The trim removed 6 bases at V and 4 bases at J, leaving 9 bases unmatched. Germline V CDR1 and CDR2: MNHEY, SVGAGI. The CDR3 DNA follows: TGTGCCAGCAGGTCCTCAGGGACTAAGGGGGCCAACGTCCTGACTTCC. The encoded protein is CASRSSGTKGANVLTS.

This clonotype was seen a single time. V is TRBV10-1 and J is TRBJ2-2, with no clear D. Germline V gene sequence: CDR1 WNHNN, CDR2 SYGVQD (reference sequence). Trimming cost V 2 bases and J 5 bases, with 9 bases left between them. The CDR3 is made up of 14 amino acids. The CDR3 nucleotides read TGCGCCAGCAGTGAGCGCGTAGGGACCGGGGAGCTGTTTTTT. It is translated as CASSERVGTGELFF.

In this sample, this clonotype turned up many times. V is TRBV7-9 and J is TRBJ2-5; D may be TRBD1 (7 bases). CDR1 is SEHNR, CDR2 FQNEAQ, per germline (reference sequence). CDR3 size: 17 residues. Trimming stripped 5 bases from V and 0 bases from J, with 19 bases between. The CDR3 bases are TGTGCCAGCAGCCGCCTCGGGGGACAGACGTACCAAGAGACCCAGTACTTC. Residues: CASSRLGGQTYQETQYF.

This clonotype has a handful of counts. The chain couples TRBV5-1 to TRBJ2-1; 7 bases are a match to TRBD2. The CDR3 length is 14 residues. V trimming: 3 bases; J trimming: 4 bases; junction bases outside the gene matches: 4. CDR1 is SGHRS and CDR2 is YFSETQ in the germline V gene. This chain's CDR3 is CASSCPGGYNEQFF. In DNA, the CDR3 is TGCGCCAGCAGCTGTCCCGGGGGGTACAATGAGCAGTTCTTC.

This clonotype was counted at least ten times. The chain employs TRBV20-1 and TRBJ1-5, with 8 positions matching TRBD1. The CDR3 spans 17 residues. V shed 4 bases and J 1 base; nucleotides not matched to a gene: 12. CDR1 DFQATT and CDR2 SNEGSKA come from the germline V gene (reference sequence). CDR3: CSANNAGGGRSNQPQHF. CDR3 bases: TGCAGTGCTAATAACGCAGGGGGCGGTAGAAGCAATCAGCCCCAGCATTTT.

This clonotype was detected many times. This rearrangement joins TRBV7-9 to TRBJ2-1; D ambiguous. This CDR3 is 14 amino acids long. Germline V gene sequence: CDR1 SEHNR, CDR2 FQNEAQ (reference sequence). The ends were cut back, 7 bases at V and 3 bases at J, with 13 bases in the middle. The CDR3 protein is CASNRPPNYNEQFF. DNA for the CDR3: TGTGCCAGCAATCGACCACCCAACTACAATGAGCAGTTCTTC.

V is TRBV10-3 and J is TRBJ1-1; D is unresolved. CDR1 is ENHRY and CDR2 is SYGVKD in the germline V gene. V lost 2 bases, J lost 2 bases, and 3 bases lay in between. This CDR3 is 12 amino acids long. CDR3 residues: CAISEANTEAFF. The CDR3 DNA is TGTGCCATCAGTGAGGCTAACACTGAAGCTTTCTTT.

J is TRBJ2-5 and V is TRBV19; D ambiguous. Germline values: CDR1 LNHDA, CDR2 SQIVND (reference sequence). This CDR3 contains 13 residues. V dropped 5 bases and J dropped 6 bases, with 13 bases sitting between them. For the CDR3, the DNA is TGTGCCAGTAGTGCTCAGGAAGGGCAGACCCAGTACTTC. Protein: CASSAQEGQTQYF.

The rearrangement links TRBV2 to TRBJ1-6; D possibly corresponds to TRBD1 (5 bases). The germline V and J ends were trimmed by 5 bases and 7 bases, with 12 bases remaining between them. Germline V gene lookup returns CDR1 SNHLY and CDR2 FYNNEI. The length of the CDR3 is 14 residues. CDR3 coding DNA: TGTGCCAGCAGTTTTGCGGGGGACAATTCACCCCTCCACTTT. Translation: CASSFAGDNSPLHF.

This clonotype was observed at least ten times. The rearrangement joins TRBV7-3 to TRBJ2-2, with 7 nucleotides matching TRBD2. V lost 5 bases and J lost 2; bases outside the gene matches: 8. CDR1 is SGHTA, CDR2 FQGTGA, per germline. The CDR3 sequence is 16 residues long. CDR3 loop: CASSRGGTTNTGELFF. The CDR3 DNA is TGTGCCAGCAGCCGTGGGGGGACTACTAACACCGGGGAGCTGTTTTTT.

This clonotype was seen more than once but under ten times. CDR3 sequence: CASSGGTGVHEQYF. DNA for the CDR3: TGTGCCAGCAGTGGCGGGACAGGGGTCCACGAGCAGTACTTC. This chain joins TRBV2 and TRBJ2-7, with 10 bases aligning to TRBD1. Germline-derived CDR1 and CDR2 are SNHLY and FYNNEI. J gave up 5 bases and V 4 bases, and 5 bases lay outside the gene matches. This CDR3 has 14 amino acids.

In its sample, this clonotype was seen many times. This CDR3 reads CASRHPGGPYEQYF. The CDR3 DNA is TGTGCCAGCCGTCACCCGGGTGGTCCTTACGAGCAGTACTTC. V usage is TRBV25-1 and J usage is TRBJ2-7; D gene ambiguous. Trimming removed 8 bases at V and 4 bases at J, with 18 bases between. There are 14 residues in the CDR3. CDR1 and CDR2 from the germline V gene are MGHDK and SYGVNS.

This clonotype was picked up many times. CDR3: CASRLSGGGTDTQYF. The CDR3 nucleotides read TGTGCCAGCAGGCTCAGCGGGGGGGGCACAGATACGCAGTATTTT. This chain uses TRBV3-1 with TRBJ2-3; 10 bases match TRBD2. The J segment lost 1 base and the V segment lost 6 bases, leaving 4 bases of the junction unmatched. This CDR3 has 15 residues. From germline, CDR1 is LGHDT and CDR2 YNNKEL (reference sequence).

This clonotype has ten or more counts. The V call is TRBV7-9, the J call TRBJ2-1, with a weak D call TRBD2 (8 bases). V dropped 5 bases and J dropped 6 bases, with 17 bases sitting between them. Germline CDR1 and CDR2: SEHNR and FQNEAQ (reference sequence). The CDR3 is made up of 15 amino acids. The CDR3 spells CASSLGGGGSNEQFF. In nucleotides, the CDR3 is TGTGCCAGCAGCCTAGGGGGCGGGGGGAGCAATGAGCAGTTCTTC.

The table lists this clonotype with a few counts. The rearrangement joins TRBV10-3 to TRBJ2-1; TRBD2 matches 8 bases. Trimming removed 2 bases from V and 8 bases from J; junction bases left unmatched: 2. CDR1 and CDR2 from the germline V gene are ENHRY and SYGVKD. This CDR3 comprises 13 residues. The CDR3 reads CAISEGLADEQFF. The DNA for the CDR3 is TGTGCCATCAGTGAGGGACTAGCCGATGAGCAGTTCTTC.

The CDR3 nucleotides are TGTGCCAGTACCATGACAGGGGGGATTTATGGCTACACCTTC. Translation: CASTMTGGIYGYTF. The chain recombines TRBV19 with TRBJ1-2; TRBD1 aligns across 9 bases. The CDR3 runs to 14 residues. After removal of 7 bases from V and 5 bases from J, the junction contained 8 bases not matched to a gene. Per the germline V gene, CDR1 is LNHDA and CDR2 is SQIVND (reference sequence). Filled out from reference TRBV19 and TRBJ1-2, the complete variable domain reads DGGITQSPKYLFRKEGQNVTLSCEQNLNHDAMYWYRQDPGQGLRLIYYSQIVNDFQKGDIAEGYSVSREKKESFPLTVTSAQKNPTAFYLCASTMTGGIYGYTFGSGTRLTVV.

The chain joins TRBV15 to TRBJ1-5; 7 bases are shared with TRBD1. CDR1 and CDR2 (germline): LNHNV, YYDKDF (reference sequence). V was clipped by 4 bases and J by 2 bases; unmatched bases: 11. The CDR3 has 17 amino acids. CDR3 loop: CATSIEDRRGRNQPQHF. The CDR3 DNA follows: TGTGCCACCAGCATCGAGGACAGGCGGGGGCGCAATCAGCCCCAGCATTTT. The complete variable domain, with remaining parts taken from reference TRBV15 and TRBJ1-5, reads DAMVIQNPRYQVTQFGKPVTLSCSQTLNHNVMYWYQQKSSQAPKLLFHYYDKDFNNEADTPDNFQSRRPNTSFCFLDIRSPGLGDTAMYLCATSIEDRRGRNQPQHFGDGTRLSIL.

This clonotype was recorded many times. The chain couples TRBV6-1 to TRBJ1-4; D is perhaps TRBD1 (6 bases). The V end was cut by 7 bases, the J end by 4 bases, with 13 bases between. The CDR3 contains 14 residues. Germline-derived CDR1 and CDR2 are MNHNS and SASEGT. CDR3 coding DNA: TGTGCCAGCAACTTAGGGGGTGGTAATGAAAAACTGTTTTTT. Its translation is CASNLGGGNEKLFF.

This rearrangement joins TRBV24-1 to TRBJ1-1; D uncertain. CDR3 length: 13 amino acids. V lost 5 bases, J lost 3 bases, and 9 bases lay in between. Per germline, CDR1 KGHDR and CDR2 SFDVKD. In DNA form, the CDR3 reads TGTGCCACCAGTGCTTGGGCAGACACTGAAGCTTTCTTT. Its translation: CATSAWADTEAFF.

This clonotype is categorized as medium-sized. The V gene is TRBV10-3, the J gene TRBJ1-5; D remains ambiguous. Germline V gene data show CDR1 as ENHRY and CDR2 as SYGVKD. V shed 3 bases and J shed 2 bases, with 11 bases lying between them. The CDR3 contains 15 residues. The chain's CDR3 is CAISDSLAGNQPQHF. DNA for the CDR3: TGTGCCATCAGTGACAGCTTGGCGGGCAATCAGCCCCAGCATTTT.

The rearrangement joins TRBV11-2 to TRBJ2-6, with 8 positions matching TRBD1. The CDR3 contains 19 residues. With V trimmed by 5 bases and J by 1 base, 13 bases remained unmatched. Germline V lookup: CDR1 SGHAT, CDR2 FQNNGV. The CDR3 is CASSTHRQGARSGANVLTF. As DNA, the CDR3 is TGTGCCAGCAGCACCCACCGCCAGGGGGCGCGGTCTGGGGCCAACGTCCTGACTTTC.

In this sample, this clonotype turned up a few times. The CDR3 DNA is TGCGCCAGCAGCCAAGAAACAGGGGGGTTAGCGAAGGGAGATACGCAGTATTTT. The encoded protein is CASSQETGGLAKGDTQYF. The chain is built from TRBV4-1 and TRBJ2-3; 8 bases are a match to TRBD1. V was clipped by 0 bases and J by 5 bases; unmatched bases: 13. The CDR3 is 18 residues long. Looked up from germline, CDR1 is MGHRA and CDR2 is YSYEKL.

This clonotype has a count of ten or more. The chain recombines TRBV5-1 with TRBJ2-3; the match to TRBD2 covers 7 bases. Losses at the gene ends were 2 bases for V and 2 bases for J; bases not matched to a gene: 11. CDR1 is SGHRS and CDR2 is YFSETQ in the germline V gene. The CDR3 sequence is 17 residues long. This CDR3 is CASSFGPSGDVTDTQYF. CDR3 DNA: TGCGCCAGCAGCTTCGGACCCAGCGGGGACGTCACAGATACGCAGTATTTT.

This clonotype showed up just a few times. Possible read error: a much larger clone is one base away. The chain has TRBV11-1 and TRBJ2-7; the match to TRBD1 covers 7 bases. Germline V lookup: CDR1 SGHAT, CDR2 FQDESV (reference sequence). The CDR3 has 16 residues. The CDR3 reads CASGLGPGQSSYEQYF. The CDR3 DNA reads TGTGCCAGCGGCTTAGGACCGGGACAGAGCTCCTACGAGCAGTACTTC.

At least ten counts were recorded for this clonotype. The J gene is TRBJ2-5, the V gene TRBV14, with unresolved D. The CDR3 runs 11 residues. From germline, CDR1 is SGHDN and CDR2 FVKESK. With 6 bases removed from V and 2 bases from J, the gap between germline ends came to 4 bases. The CDR3 loop is CASSAQETQYF. For the CDR3, the DNA is TGTGCCAGCAGTGCTCAAGAGACCCAGTACTTC.